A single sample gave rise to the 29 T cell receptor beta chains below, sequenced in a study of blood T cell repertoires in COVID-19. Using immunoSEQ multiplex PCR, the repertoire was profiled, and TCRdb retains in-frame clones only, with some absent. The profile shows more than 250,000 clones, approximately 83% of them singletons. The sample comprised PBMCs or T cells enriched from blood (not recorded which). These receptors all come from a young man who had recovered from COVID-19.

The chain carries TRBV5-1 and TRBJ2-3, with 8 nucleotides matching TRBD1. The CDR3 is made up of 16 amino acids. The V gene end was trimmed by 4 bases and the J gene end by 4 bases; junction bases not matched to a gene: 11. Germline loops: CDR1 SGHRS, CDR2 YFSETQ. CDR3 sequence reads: CASSRGQALVADTQYF. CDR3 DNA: TGCGCCAGCAGCCGGGGACAGGCTTTGGTCGCAGATACGCAGTATTTT.

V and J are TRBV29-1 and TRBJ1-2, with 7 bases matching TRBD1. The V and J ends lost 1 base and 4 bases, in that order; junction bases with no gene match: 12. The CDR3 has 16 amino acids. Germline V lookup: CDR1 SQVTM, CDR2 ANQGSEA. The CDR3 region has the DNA TGCAGCGTTGAAGTTCCGGGACAGCTAAAGACCTATGGCTACACCTTC. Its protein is CSVEVPGQLKTYGYTF.

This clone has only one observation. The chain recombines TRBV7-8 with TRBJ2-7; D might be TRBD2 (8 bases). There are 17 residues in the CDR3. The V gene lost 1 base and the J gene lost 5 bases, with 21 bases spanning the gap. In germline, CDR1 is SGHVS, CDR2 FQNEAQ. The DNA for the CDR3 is TGTGCCAGCAGCTTAGGTTTTGGGACAGCGGGAGTCGACGAGCAGTACTTC. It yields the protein CASSLGFGTAGVDEQYF.

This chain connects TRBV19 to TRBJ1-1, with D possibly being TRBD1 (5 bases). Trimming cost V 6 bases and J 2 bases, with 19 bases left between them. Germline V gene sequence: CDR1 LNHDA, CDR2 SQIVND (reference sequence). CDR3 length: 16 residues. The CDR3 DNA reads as TGTGCCAGTAGCGCCCGGGTGGGAGGACAAAACACTGAAGCTTTCTTT. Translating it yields CASSARVGGQNTEAFF.

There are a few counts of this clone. The CDR3 DNA reads TGTGCCAGCTCACTACAGGGGAAGAGTGGCTACACCTTC. Translation: CASSLQGKSGYTF. The J gene is TRBJ1-2, the V gene TRBV18, with 7 bases lining up with TRBD1. This CDR3 region has 13 residues. J lost 7 bases, V lost 4 bases, and 6 bases had no gene match. Germline V gene data show CDR1 as KGHSH and CDR2 as LQKENI. The full variable domain, completed using reference TRBV18 and TRBJ1-2, is NAGVMQNPRHLVRRRGQEARLRCSPMKGHSHVYWYRQLPEEGLKFMVYLQKENIIDESGMPKERFSAEFPKEGPSILRIQQVVRGDSAAYFCASSLQGKSGYTFGSGTRLTVV.

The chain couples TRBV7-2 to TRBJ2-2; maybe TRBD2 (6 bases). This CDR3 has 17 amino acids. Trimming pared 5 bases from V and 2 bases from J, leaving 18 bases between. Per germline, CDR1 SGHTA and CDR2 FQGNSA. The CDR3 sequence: CASSLYRGLLNTGELFF. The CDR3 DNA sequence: TGTGCCAGCAGCCTCTATAGGGGACTGCTCAACACCGGGGAGCTGTTTTTT. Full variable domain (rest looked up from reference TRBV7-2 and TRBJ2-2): GAGVSQSPSNKVTEKGKDVELRCDPISGHTALYWYRQSLGQGLEFLIYFQGNSAPDKSGLPSDRFSAERTGGSVSTLTIQRTQQEDSAVYLCASSLYRGLLNTGELFFGEGSRLTVL.

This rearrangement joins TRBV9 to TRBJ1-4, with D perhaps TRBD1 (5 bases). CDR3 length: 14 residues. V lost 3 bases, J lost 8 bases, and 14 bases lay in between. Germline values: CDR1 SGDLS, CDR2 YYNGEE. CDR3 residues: CASSEGSTYEKLFF. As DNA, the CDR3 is TGTGCCAGCAGCGAGGGGTCAACCTACGAAAAACTGTTTTTT.

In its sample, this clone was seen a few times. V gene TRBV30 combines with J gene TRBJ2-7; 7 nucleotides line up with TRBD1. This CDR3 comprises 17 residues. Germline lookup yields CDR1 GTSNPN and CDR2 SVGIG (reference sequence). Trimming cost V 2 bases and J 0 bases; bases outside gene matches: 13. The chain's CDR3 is CAWSLHPGQAFSYEQYF. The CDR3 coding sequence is TGTGCCTGGAGTCTTCACCCCGGACAGGCCTTCTCCTACGAGCAGTACTTC.

The CDR3 coding sequence is TGTGCCAGCAGCTTGCTAGCCGGCGAGCAGTACTTC. Protein sequence: CASSLLAGEQYF. The V gene is TRBV5-6, the J gene TRBJ2-7; D might be TRBD2 (5 bases). Germline lookup yields CDR1 SGHDT and CDR2 YYEEEE. CDR3 size: 12 residues. V lost 1 base and J lost 6, with 8 bases in between.

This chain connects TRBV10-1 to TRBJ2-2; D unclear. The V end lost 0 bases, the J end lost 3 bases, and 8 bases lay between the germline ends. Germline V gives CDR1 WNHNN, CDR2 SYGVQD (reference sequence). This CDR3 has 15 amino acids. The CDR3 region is CASSESKGDTGELFF. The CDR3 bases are TGCGCCAGCAGTGAGTCGAAAGGAGACACCGGGGAGCTGTTTTTT.

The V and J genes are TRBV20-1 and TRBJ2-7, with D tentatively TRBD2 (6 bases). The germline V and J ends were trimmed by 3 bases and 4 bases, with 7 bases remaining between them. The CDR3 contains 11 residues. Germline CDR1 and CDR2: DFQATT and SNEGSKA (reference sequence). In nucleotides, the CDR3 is TGCAGTGCTAGCCGGGAGTACGAGCAGTACTTC. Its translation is CSASREYEQYF.

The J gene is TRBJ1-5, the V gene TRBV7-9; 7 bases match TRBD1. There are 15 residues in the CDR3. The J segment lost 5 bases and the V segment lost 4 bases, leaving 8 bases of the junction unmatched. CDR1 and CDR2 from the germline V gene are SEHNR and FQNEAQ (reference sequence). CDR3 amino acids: CASSSTDRVYQPQHF. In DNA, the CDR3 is TGTGCCAGCAGCTCTACTGACAGGGTCTATCAGCCCCAGCATTTT.

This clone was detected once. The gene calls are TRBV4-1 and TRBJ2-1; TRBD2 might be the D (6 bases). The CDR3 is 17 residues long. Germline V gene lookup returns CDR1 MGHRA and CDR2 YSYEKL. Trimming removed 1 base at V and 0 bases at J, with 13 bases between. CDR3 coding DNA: TGCGCCAGCAGCCAAGGACCGGCGGGGAGCTCCTACAATGAGCAGTTCTTC. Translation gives CASSQGPAGSSYNEQFF.

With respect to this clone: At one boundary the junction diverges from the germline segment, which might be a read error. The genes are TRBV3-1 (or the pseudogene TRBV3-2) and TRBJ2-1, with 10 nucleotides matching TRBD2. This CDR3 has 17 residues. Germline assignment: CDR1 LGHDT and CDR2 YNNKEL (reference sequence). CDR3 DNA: TGTGCCAGCAGTCAAGCACCGGGACTAGCGTTTTACAATGAGCAGTTCTTC. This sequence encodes CASSQAPGLAFYNEQFF.

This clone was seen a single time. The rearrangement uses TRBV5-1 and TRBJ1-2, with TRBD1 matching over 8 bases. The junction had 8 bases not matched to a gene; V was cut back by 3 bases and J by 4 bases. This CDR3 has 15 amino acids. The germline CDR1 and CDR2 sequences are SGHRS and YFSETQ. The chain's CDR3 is CASSYLGTGLYGYTF. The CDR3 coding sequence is TGCGCCAGCAGCTACCTCGGGACAGGCCTCTATGGCTACACCTTC. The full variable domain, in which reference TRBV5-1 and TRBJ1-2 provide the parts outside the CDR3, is KAGVTQTPRYLIKTRGQQVTLSCSPISGHRSVSWYQQTPGQGLQFLFEYFSETQRNKGNFPGRFSGRQFSNSRSEMNVSTLELGDSALYLCASSYLGTGLYGYTFGSGTRLTVV.

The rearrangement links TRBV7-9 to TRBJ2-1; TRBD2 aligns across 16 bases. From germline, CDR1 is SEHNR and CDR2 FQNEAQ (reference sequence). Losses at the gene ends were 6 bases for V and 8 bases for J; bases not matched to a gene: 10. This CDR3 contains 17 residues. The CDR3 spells CASSNPGLAGGHYEQFF. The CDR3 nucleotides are TGTGCCAGCAGTAATCCGGGACTAGCGGGGGGGCATTATGAGCAGTTCTTC.

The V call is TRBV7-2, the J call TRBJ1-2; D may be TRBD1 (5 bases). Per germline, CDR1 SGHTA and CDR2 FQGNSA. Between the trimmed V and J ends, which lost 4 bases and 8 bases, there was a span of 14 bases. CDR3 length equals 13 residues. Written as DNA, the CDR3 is TGTGCCAGCAGCTACAGCCAGGGCGAGGGCTACACCTTC. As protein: CASSYSQGEGYTF.

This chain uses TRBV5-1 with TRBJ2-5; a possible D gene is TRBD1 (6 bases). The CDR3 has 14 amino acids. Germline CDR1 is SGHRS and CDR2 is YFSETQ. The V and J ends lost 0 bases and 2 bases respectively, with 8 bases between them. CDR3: CASSLGTAQETQYF. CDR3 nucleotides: TGCGCCAGCAGCTTGGGGACAGCGCAAGAGACCCAGTACTTC.

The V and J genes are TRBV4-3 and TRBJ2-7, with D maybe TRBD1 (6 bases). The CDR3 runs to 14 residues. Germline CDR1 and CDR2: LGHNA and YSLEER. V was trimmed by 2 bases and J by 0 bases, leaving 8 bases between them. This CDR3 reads CASSQTQGSYEQYF. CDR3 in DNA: TGCGCCAGCAGCCAAACACAGGGCTCCTACGAGCAGTACTTC.

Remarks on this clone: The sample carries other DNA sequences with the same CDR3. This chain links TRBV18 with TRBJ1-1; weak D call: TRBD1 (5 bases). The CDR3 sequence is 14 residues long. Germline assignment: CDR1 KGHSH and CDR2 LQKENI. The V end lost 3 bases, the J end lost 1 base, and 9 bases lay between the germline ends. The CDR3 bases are TGTGCCAGCTCACCCGGGGGGGGGAACACTGAAGCTTTCTTT. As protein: CASSPGGGNTEAFF.

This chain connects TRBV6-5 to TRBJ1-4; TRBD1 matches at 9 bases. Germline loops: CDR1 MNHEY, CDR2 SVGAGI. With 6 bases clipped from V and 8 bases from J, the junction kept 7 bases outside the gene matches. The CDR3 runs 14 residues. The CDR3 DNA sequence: TGTGCCAGCAGCCGGACAGGGGATGACGAAAAACTGTTTTTT. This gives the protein CASSRTGDDEKLFF.

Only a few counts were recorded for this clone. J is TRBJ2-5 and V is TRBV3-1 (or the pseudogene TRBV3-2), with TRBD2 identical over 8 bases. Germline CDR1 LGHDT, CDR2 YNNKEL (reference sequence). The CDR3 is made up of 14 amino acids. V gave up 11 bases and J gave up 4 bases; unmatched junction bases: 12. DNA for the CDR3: TGTGCCGCAGGGGCGGGGGGTTTAGGAGAGACCCAGTACTTC. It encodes CAAGAGGLGETQYF.

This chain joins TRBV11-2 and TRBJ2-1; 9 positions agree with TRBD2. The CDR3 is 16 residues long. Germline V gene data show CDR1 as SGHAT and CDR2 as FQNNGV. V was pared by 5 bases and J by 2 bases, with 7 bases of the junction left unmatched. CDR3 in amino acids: CASSTQRGDTYNEQFF. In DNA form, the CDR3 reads TGTGCCAGCAGCACCCAGCGGGGGGACACCTACAATGAGCAGTTCTTC.

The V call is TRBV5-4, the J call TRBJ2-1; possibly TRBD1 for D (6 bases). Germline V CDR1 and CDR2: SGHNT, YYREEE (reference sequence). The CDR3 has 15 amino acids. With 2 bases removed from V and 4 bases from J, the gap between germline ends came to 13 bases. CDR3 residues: CASSFRDTPYNEQFF. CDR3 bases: TGTGCCAGCAGCTTCCGGGACACCCCGTACAATGAGCAGTTCTTC.

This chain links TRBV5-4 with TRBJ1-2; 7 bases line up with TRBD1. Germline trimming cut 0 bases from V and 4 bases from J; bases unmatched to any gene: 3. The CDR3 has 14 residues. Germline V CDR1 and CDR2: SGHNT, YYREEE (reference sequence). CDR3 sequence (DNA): TGTGCCAGCAGCTTGGTGGGACAGATCTATGGCTACACCTTC. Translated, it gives CASSLVGQIYGYTF.

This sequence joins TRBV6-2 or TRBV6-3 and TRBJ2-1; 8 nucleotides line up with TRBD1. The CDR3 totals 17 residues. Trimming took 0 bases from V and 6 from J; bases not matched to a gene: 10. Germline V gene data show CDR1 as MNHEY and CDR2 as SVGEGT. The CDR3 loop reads CASSYSRSGTGLNEQFF. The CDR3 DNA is TGTGCCAGCAGTTACTCCAGGTCGGGGACAGGTCTCAATGAGCAGTTCTTC.

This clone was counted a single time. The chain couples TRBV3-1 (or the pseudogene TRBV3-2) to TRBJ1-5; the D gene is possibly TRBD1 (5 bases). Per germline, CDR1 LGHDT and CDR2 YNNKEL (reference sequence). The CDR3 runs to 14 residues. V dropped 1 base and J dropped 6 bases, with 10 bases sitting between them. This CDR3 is CASSQAGSGQPQHF. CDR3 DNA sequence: TGTGCCAGCAGCCAAGCAGGGTCAGGTCAGCCCCAGCATTTT.

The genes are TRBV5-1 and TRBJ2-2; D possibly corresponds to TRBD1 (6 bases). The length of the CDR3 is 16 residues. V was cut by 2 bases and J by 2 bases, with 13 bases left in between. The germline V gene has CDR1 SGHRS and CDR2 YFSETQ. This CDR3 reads CASSFSQGFNTGELFF. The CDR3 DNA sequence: TGCGCCAGCAGCTTTTCACAGGGATTTAACACCGGGGAGCTGTTTTTT.

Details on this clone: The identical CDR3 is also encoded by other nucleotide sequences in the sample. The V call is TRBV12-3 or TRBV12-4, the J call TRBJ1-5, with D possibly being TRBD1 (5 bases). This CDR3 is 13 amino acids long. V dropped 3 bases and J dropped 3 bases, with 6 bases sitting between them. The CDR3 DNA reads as TGTGCCAGCAGTTTGGGGCCCAATCAGCCCCAGCATTTT. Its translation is CASSLGPNQPQHF.